The 10 T cell receptor beta chains below all came from one sample that was sequenced in a study of cytomegalovirus exposure and HLA in healthy donors. Clones were read by immunoSEQ multiplex PCR, and TCRdb kept only the in-frame ones, dropping some. The table includes some 110,000 clones, around 88% detected once. Material for sequencing was PBMCs. These receptors were taken from a young man in good health and CMV-seronegative.

This rearrangement joins TRBV6-5 to TRBJ2-5; D remains unclear. The CDR3 extends over 16 amino acids. Germline V CDR1 and CDR2: MNHEY, SVGAGI. The V end was cut by 0 bases, the J end by 1 base, with 12 bases between. DNA for the CDR3: TGTGCCAGCAGTTACTCTTTGTCCAGATCCCAAGAGACCCAGTACTTC. Encoded protein: CASSYSLSRSQETQYF.

This clone was detected only a few times. The rearrangement uses TRBV9 and TRBJ1-1; 7 bases map to TRBD1. The CDR3 is 15 amino acids. From germline, CDR1 is SGDLS and CDR2 YYNGEE. Losses at the gene ends were 3 bases for V and 4 bases for J; bases not matched to a gene: 9. The CDR3 DNA follows: TGTGCCAGCAGCGCCTGGGACAGCCCGGGCACTGAAGCTTTCTTT. As protein: CASSAWDSPGTEAFF. The entire variable domain, with the rest obtained from reference TRBV9 and TRBJ1-1, is as follows: DSGVTQTPKHLITATGQRVTLRCSPRSGDLSVYWYQQSLDQGLQFLIQYYNGEERAKGNILERFSAQQFPDLHSELNLSSLELGDSALYFCASSAWDSPGTEAFFGQGTRLTVV.

This chain joins TRBV9 and TRBJ2-4; no clear D gene. CDR3 length equals 14 residues. The germline V and J ends were trimmed by 4 bases and 5 bases, with 13 bases remaining between them. The germline V gene encodes CDR1 SGDLS and CDR2 YYNGEE. CDR3 DNA sequence: TGTGCCAGCAGCCCCATTGTGGGCCAAAACATTCAGTACTTC. The encoded protein is CASSPIVGQNIQYF.

The V gene is TRBV29-1, the J gene TRBJ2-3, with D uncertain. Per the germline V gene, CDR1 is SQVTM and CDR2 is ANQGSEA. This CDR3 has 12 residues. V was clipped by 4 bases and J by 1 base, with 6 bases between them. The CDR3 region is CSVVERTDTQYF. The CDR3 bases are TGCAGCGTTGTTGAGCGCACAGATACGCAGTATTTT.

The genes are TRBV7-9 and TRBJ1-4; D not resolved. Germline V gene sequence: CDR1 SEHNR, CDR2 FQNEAQ (reference sequence). The V end lost 6 bases, the J end lost 6 bases, and 17 bases lay between the germline ends. This CDR3 has 15 amino acids. The CDR3 DNA is TGTGCCAGCAGTATTTGGGGAGCAGGTCATGAAAAACTGTTTTTT. Translating it yields CASSIWGAGHEKLFF.

The chain employs TRBV30 and TRBJ2-1; D unresolved. V gave up 1 base and J gave up 8 bases, with 12 bases separating them. The CDR3 covers 13 residues. The germline V gene has CDR1 GTSNPN and CDR2 SVGIG (reference sequence). The CDR3 DNA reads as TGTGCCTGGAGTGGTCCAAGAGCCGATGAGCAGTTCTTC. This sequence encodes CAWSGPRADEQFF.

V and J are TRBV4-1 and TRBJ2-3, with D possibly TRBD2 on 5 matching bases. This CDR3 is 14 amino acids long. V lost 1 base and J 5 bases, leaving 10 bases between the germline ends. CDR1 MGHRA and CDR2 YSYEKL come from the germline V gene. CDR3 protein: CASSQVAIQDTQYF. The CDR3 nucleotides are TGCGCCAGCAGCCAAGTAGCGATCCAAGATACGCAGTATTTT.

This clone has a single count. The chain carries TRBV2 and TRBJ2-2, with TRBD1 identical over 10 bases. With 6 bases clipped from V and 3 bases from J, the junction kept 4 bases outside the gene matches. Germline V gene data show CDR1 as SNHLY and CDR2 as FYNNEI. The CDR3 totals 15 residues. The CDR3 spells CASRRTGGDTGELFF. Here the CDR3 DNA reads TGTGCCAGCAGAAGGACAGGGGGAGACACCGGGGAGCTGTTTTTT.

The genes are TRBV7-6 and TRBJ1-6, with 8 bases lining up with TRBD1. Per germline, CDR1 SGHVS and CDR2 FNYEAQ. V was pared by 3 bases and J by 7 bases, with 5 bases of the junction left unmatched. The CDR3 runs to 15 residues. Here the CDR3 reads CASSFDRGVNSPLHF. The DNA for the CDR3 is TGTGCCAGCAGCTTCGACAGGGGCGTAAATTCACCCCTCCACTTT. Filled out from reference TRBV7-6 and TRBJ1-6, the complete variable domain reads GAGVSQSPRYKVTKRGQDVALRCDPISGHVSLYWYRQALGQGPEFLTYFNYEAQQDKSGLPNDRFSAERPEGSISTLTIQRTEQRDSAMYRCASSFDRGVNSPLHFGNGTRLTVT.

This sequence joins TRBV30 and TRBJ1-2; 7 nucleotides match TRBD1. The CDR3 extends over 16 amino acids. Germline V gene lookup returns CDR1 GTSNPN and CDR2 SVGIG (reference sequence). With V trimmed by 0 bases and J by 1 base, 8 bases remained unmatched. The CDR3 reads CAWSVPGRGYNYGYTF. CDR3 nucleotides: TGTGCCTGGAGTGTACCGGGCAGGGGGTATAACTATGGCTACACCTTC.